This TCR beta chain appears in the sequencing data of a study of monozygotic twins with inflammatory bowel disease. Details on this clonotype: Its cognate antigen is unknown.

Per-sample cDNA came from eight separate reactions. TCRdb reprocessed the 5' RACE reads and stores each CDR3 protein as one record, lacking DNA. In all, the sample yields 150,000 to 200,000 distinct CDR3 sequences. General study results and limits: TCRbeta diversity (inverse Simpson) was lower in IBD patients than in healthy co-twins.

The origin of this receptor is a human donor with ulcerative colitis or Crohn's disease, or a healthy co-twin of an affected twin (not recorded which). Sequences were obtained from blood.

CDR3 region: CASSLSPGQGHNEQFF. The gene calls are TRBV5-1 and TRBJ2-1; TCRdb indicates TRBD1, and absent DNA this call remains unverified. This CDR3 is built from 16 residues. Germline loops: CDR1 SGHRS, CDR2 YFSETQ. Variable domain in full (rest from reference TRBV5-1 and TRBJ2-1): KAGVTQTPRYLIKTRGQQVTLSCSPISGHRSVSWYQQTPGQGLQFLFEYFSETQRNKGNFPGRFSGRQFSNSRSEMNVSTLELGDSALYLCASSLSPGQGHNEQFFGPGTRLTVL.